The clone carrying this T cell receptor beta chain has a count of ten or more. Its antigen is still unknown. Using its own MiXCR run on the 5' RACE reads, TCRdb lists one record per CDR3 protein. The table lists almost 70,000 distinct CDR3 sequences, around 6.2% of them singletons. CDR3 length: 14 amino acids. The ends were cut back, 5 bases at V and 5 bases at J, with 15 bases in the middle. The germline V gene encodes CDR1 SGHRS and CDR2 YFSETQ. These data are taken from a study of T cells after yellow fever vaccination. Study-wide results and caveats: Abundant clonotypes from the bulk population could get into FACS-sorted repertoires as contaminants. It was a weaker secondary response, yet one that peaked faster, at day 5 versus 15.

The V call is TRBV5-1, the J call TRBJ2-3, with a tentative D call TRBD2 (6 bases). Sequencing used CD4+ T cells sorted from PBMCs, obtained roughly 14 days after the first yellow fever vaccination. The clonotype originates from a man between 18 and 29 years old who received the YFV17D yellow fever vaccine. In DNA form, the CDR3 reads TGCGCCAGCAGGGGCAGGCCGGGAGTAGATACGCAGTATTTT. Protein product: CASRGRPGVDTQYF.